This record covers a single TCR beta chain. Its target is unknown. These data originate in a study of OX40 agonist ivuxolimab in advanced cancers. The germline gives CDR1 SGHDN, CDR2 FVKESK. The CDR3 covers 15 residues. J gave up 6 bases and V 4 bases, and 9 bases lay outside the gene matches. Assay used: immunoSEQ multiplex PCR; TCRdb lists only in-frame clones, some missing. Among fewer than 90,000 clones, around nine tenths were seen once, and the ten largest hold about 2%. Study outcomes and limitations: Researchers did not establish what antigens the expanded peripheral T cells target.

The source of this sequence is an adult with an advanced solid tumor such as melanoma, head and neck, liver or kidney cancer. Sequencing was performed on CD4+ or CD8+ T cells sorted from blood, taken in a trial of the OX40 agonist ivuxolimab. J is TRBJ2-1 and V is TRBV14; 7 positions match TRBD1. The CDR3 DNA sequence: TGTGCCAGCAGCCTATGGACAGGACAGCCCAATGAGCAGTTCTTC. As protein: CASSLWTGQPNEQFF.